The 3 T cell receptor beta chains below were found in one sample sequenced in a study of Graves' ophthalmopathy and Graves' hyperthyroidism. Researchers took RNA transcripts and amplified TCR beta CDR3 regions from them. Scientists carried out first-round RT-PCR using HTBI primers and then a second-round multiplex PCR. TCRdb independently ran MiXCR on the multiplex PCR reads; one entry per CDR3 protein. The data contain under 200,000 distinct CDR3 sequences, approximately 40% of them singletons. The sequenced sample was peripheral blood. These TCRs come from a woman aged 40 to 50 with Graves' ophthalmopathy.

This clonotype occurred many times. DNA of the CDR3: TGCAGCGTTGAAGAAACCCGACTAGCGGTGTCCTACGAGCAGTACTTC. Protein: CSVEETRLAVSYEQYF. The chain has TRBV29-1 and TRBJ2-7; 9 bases fit TRBD2. CDR1 is SQVTM and CDR2 is ANQGSEA in the germline V gene. This CDR3 spans 16 amino acids. V dropped 0 bases and J dropped 1; count of bases not matched to a gene: 7.

CDR3 sequence: CASSLRDRSPQYF. In DNA, the CDR3 is TGTGCCAGCAGCCTCCGGGATAGGTCGCCCCAGTACTTC. This rearrangement joins TRBV6-2 or TRBV6-3 to TRBJ2-5; tentatively, D is TRBD2 (5 bases). Trimming stripped 6 bases from V and 9 bases from J, with 17 bases between. This CDR3 has 13 residues. Germline V CDR1 and CDR2: MNHEY, SVGEGT.

This clonotype was found many times. The chain combines TRBV28 with TRBJ1-2; 7 nucleotides line up with TRBD1. V shed 5 bases, J shed 9 bases, and the junction held 9 bases outside the gene matches. This CDR3 is built from 13 residues. CDR1 is MDHEN, CDR2 SYDVKM, per germline. CDR3 sequence reads: CASSRGGQLSYTF. CDR3 nucleotide sequence: TGTGCCAGCAGTCGAGGGGGACAGTTGAGCTACACCTTC.